A single sample gave rise to the 14 T cell receptor beta chains below, sequenced in a study of shared clonotypes between healthy human individuals. Using immunoSEQ multiplex PCR, the repertoire was profiled, and TCRdb retains in-frame clones only, with some absent. The sample yields about 1 million clones, around 74% seen once. Sequencing used memory CD4+ T cells sorted from blood. Documented subset: CD45RA-negative fraction. These receptors came from a man in his late teens or twenties in good health.

The chain has TRBV2 and TRBJ2-7, with D possibly TRBD1 on 6 matching bases. The CDR3 totals 14 residues. CDR1 and CDR2 (germline): SNHLY, FYNNEI. The germline V and J ends were trimmed by 5 bases and 3 bases, with 14 bases remaining between them. The CDR3 DNA reads as TGTGCCAGCAGTCCCCGGCAGGGGTTCTACGAGCAGTACTTC. This encodes CASSPRQGFYEQYF.

The chain carries TRBV9 and TRBJ2-1; TRBD1 matches at 7 bases. This CDR3 region has 15 residues. With 2 bases clipped from V and 4 bases from J, the junction kept 6 bases outside the gene matches. Germline-derived CDR1 and CDR2 are SGDLS and YYNGEE. The CDR3 sequence is CASSVWGQSYNEQFF. The CDR3 bases are TGTGCCAGCAGCGTGTGGGGACAGAGTTACAATGAGCAGTTCTTC.

The chain links TRBV30 to TRBJ2-3; 11 bases agree with TRBD2. V dropped 2 bases and J dropped 9; count of bases not matched to a gene: 4. CDR1 GTSNPN and CDR2 SVGIG come from the germline V gene (reference sequence). The CDR3 totals 13 residues. CDR3 region: CAWSSSGGKTQYF. In DNA, the CDR3 is TGTGCCTGGAGTTCTAGCGGGGGGAAGACGCAGTATTTT.

V gene TRBV21-1 combines with J gene TRBJ2-3. TRBV21-1 is a listed pseudogene. This CDR3 has 16 amino acids. CDR3 nucleotides: TGTGCCAGCAGCAAGGGCGGATCCCTCAGCACAGATACGCAGTATTTT. It yields the protein CASSKGGSLSTDTQYF.

The chain has TRBV6-1 and TRBJ2-7; 7 positions match TRBD1. From germline, CDR1 is MNHNS and CDR2 SASEGT. V lost 4 bases and J lost 2; bases outside the gene matches: 5. The CDR3 contains 14 residues. The CDR3 DNA reads as TGTGCCAGCAGTGCCTCGGGACAGACCTACGAGCAGTACTTC. Translation: CASSASGQTYEQYF.

Regarding this clone: This sample includes further DNA sequences coding for the same CDR3. The chain has TRBV7-9 and TRBJ1-1, with D uncertain. Germline assignment: CDR1 SEHNR and CDR2 FQNEAQ (reference sequence). Trimming left V 1 base short and J 1 base short, with 7 bases between. This CDR3 contains 14 residues. CDR3 DNA: TGTGCCAGCAGCTTAGAAAGGGAGAACACTGAAGCTTTCTTT. Residues: CASSLERENTEAFF.

Notes on this clone: This specimen includes other DNA sequences encoding the same CDR3. The chain couples TRBV5-4 to TRBJ2-2, with 8 bases fitting TRBD1. This CDR3 contains 15 residues. V shed 4 bases, J shed 3 bases, and the junction held 5 bases outside the gene matches. Germline V lookup: CDR1 SGHNT, CDR2 YYREEE (reference sequence). The CDR3 bases are TGTGCCAGCAGCCTCGGACAGGGATACACCGGGGAGCTGTTTTTT. It encodes CASSLGQGYTGELFF.

V is TRBV5-1 and J is TRBJ2-3, with TRBD2 matching 7 bases. The CDR3 totals 17 residues. Trimming removed 2 bases from V and 1 base from J; junction bases left unmatched: 10. Germline V gene data show CDR1 as SGHRS and CDR2 as YFSETQ. CDR3 sequence reads: CASSLTPLSGGTDTQYF. CDR3 nucleotides: TGCGCCAGCAGCTTAACCCCCCTGAGCGGGGGCACAGATACGCAGTATTTT.

The V call is TRBV6-1, the J call TRBJ2-1; D not resolved. The CDR3 runs to 13 residues. Germline values: CDR1 MNHNS, CDR2 SASEGT. V shed 6 bases and J shed 4 bases, with 10 bases lying between them. CDR3 nucleotides: TGTGCCAGCAGGAGGCAGCCGTACAATGAGCAGTTCTTC. Encoded protein: CASRRQPYNEQFF.

The V gene is TRBV7-9, the J gene TRBJ1-1, with TRBD1 as a possible D gene (6 bases). The germline CDR1 and CDR2 sequences are SEHNR and FQNEAQ (reference sequence). The ends were cut back, 3 bases at V and 7 bases at J, with 18 bases in the middle. The CDR3 extends over 15 amino acids. The DNA for the CDR3 is TGTGCCAGCAGCTTCACCGGGACACTACTTTTTGAAGCTTTCTTT. This translates into CASSFTGTLLFEAFF. Complete variable domain (other parts from reference TRBV7-9 and TRBJ1-1): DTGVSQNPRHKITKRGQNVTFRCDPISEHNRLYWYRQTLGQGPEFLTYFQNEAQLEKSRLLSDRFSAERPKGSFSTLEIQRTEQGDSAMYLCASSFTGTLLFEAFFGQGTRLTVV.

This clone was seen just once. The V and J genes are TRBV7-9 and TRBJ1-2; a possible D gene is TRBD1 (5 bases). The germline V and J ends were trimmed by 4 bases and 7 bases, with 10 bases remaining between them. CDR1 and CDR2 (germline): SEHNR, FQNEAQ (reference sequence). The CDR3 has 12 residues. The CDR3 DNA reads as TGTGCCAGCAGCTCAGGGCCCGGTGGCTACACCTTC. Translated: CASSSGPGGYTF.

The gene calls are TRBV19 and TRBJ2-6; 11 bases map to TRBD1. V shed 3 bases, J shed 2 bases, and the junction held 3 bases outside the gene matches. This CDR3 has 17 residues. CDR1 is LNHDA and CDR2 is SQIVND in the germline V gene (reference sequence). The CDR3 here is CASSMDRGLTGANVLTF. The CDR3 DNA reads as TGTGCCAGTAGTATGGACAGGGGGCTAACTGGGGCCAACGTCCTGACTTTC.

Turning to this clone: Germline and junction disagree at one end, which may indicate a read error. The CDR3 DNA sequence: TGTGCCTGGAGTGTCGGGGTGCTTAACCCCTATTTT. Amino acid sequence: CAWSVGVLNPYF. This chain connects TRBV30 to TRBJ1-4, with unresolved D. CDR3 length equals 12 residues. CDR1 is GTSNPN, CDR2 SVGIG, per germline (reference sequence). Full variable domain (outside the CDR3, taken from reference TRBV30 and TRBJ1-4): SQTIHQWPATLVQPVGSPLSLECTVEGTSNPNLYWYRQAAGRGLQLLFYSVGIGQISSEVPQNLSASRPQDRQFILSSKKLLLSDSGFYLCAWSVGVLNPYFGSGTQLSVL.

This chain links TRBV7-8 with TRBJ1-2; TRBD1 might be the D (6 bases). The V end lost 5 bases, the J end lost 2 bases, and 24 bases lay between the germline ends. Per the germline V gene, CDR1 is SGHVS and CDR2 is FQNEAQ. This CDR3 contains 18 residues. The CDR3 nucleotides are TGTGCCAGCAGCCCGTTTAGATCGGACAGTTTGACGAACTATGGCTACACCTTC. Protein: CASSPFRSDSLTNYGYTF.